The 30 T cell receptor beta chains below come from one sample, sequenced in a study of blood T cell repertoires in COVID-19. This table comes from immunoSEQ multiplex PCR, and its TCRdb copy is limited to in-frame clones, with some not included. This sample has some 250,000 clones, with more than 75% found just once. Input material: peripheral blood. The receptors stem from a woman in her 40s who had recovered from COVID-19.

The chain combines TRBV6-2 or TRBV6-3 with TRBJ2-2; D remains ambiguous. V was cut by 4 bases and J by 8 bases, with 11 bases left in between. Germline assignment: CDR1 MNHEY and CDR2 SVGEGT. The CDR3 length is 13 residues. Written as DNA, the CDR3 is TGTGCCAGCAGTTTTACCCCGAGTGGGGAGCTGTTTTTT. Translating it yields CASSFTPSGELFF.

V gene TRBV5-4 combines with J gene TRBJ2-3; 11 bases align to TRBD2. Trimming removed 0 bases from V and 2 bases from J; junction bases left unmatched: 11. The CDR3 sequence is 19 residues long. The germline V gene has CDR1 SGHNT and CDR2 YYREEE (reference sequence). The CDR3 spells CASSLAYRLAGSDTDTQYF. In DNA form, the CDR3 reads TGTGCCAGCAGCTTGGCCTACCGACTAGCGGGAAGCGACACAGATACGCAGTATTTT. Full variable domain (rest looked up from reference TRBV5-4 and TRBJ2-3): ETGVTQSPTHLIKTRGQQVTLRCSSQSGHNTVSWYQQALGQGPQFIFQYYREEENGRGNFPPRFSGLQFPNYSSELNVNALELDDSALYLCASSLAYRLAGSDTDTQYFGPGTRLTVL.

V usage is TRBV5-4 and J usage is TRBJ2-7, with 10 bases identical to TRBD2. CDR3 length equals 16 residues. CDR1 and CDR2 from the germline V gene are SGHNT and YYREEE (reference sequence). After removal of 1 base from V and 5 bases from J, the junction contained 9 bases not matched to a gene. The CDR3 DNA reads TGTGCCAGCAGCTTGCGTCTAGCGGGAGCCGGGGACGAGCAGTACTTC. Its protein is CASSLRLAGAGDEQYF.

V and J are TRBV11-2 and TRBJ2-3; TRBD1 matches at 11 bases. Germline loops: CDR1 SGHAT, CDR2 FQNNGV. The CDR3 is 17 amino acids. With 5 bases clipped from V and 0 bases from J, the junction kept 7 bases outside the gene matches. The CDR3 protein is CASSARTGGFSTDTQYF. The CDR3, as DNA: TGTGCCAGCAGCGCCCGGACAGGGGGCTTCAGCACAGATACGCAGTATTTT.

There are many counts of this clone. The V gene is TRBV30, the J gene TRBJ1-5, with unresolved D. This CDR3 has 13 residues. V lost 2 bases to trimming and J lost 6 bases, with 11 bases between them. Germline V lookup: CDR1 GTSNPN, CDR2 SVGIG (reference sequence). CDR3 coding DNA: TGTGCCTGGAGTACGGGTATGGGTCAGCCCCAGCATTTT. Residues: CAWSTGMGQPQHF.

V gene TRBV7-6 combines with J gene TRBJ2-7; 7 nucleotides line up with TRBD2. The CDR3 is made up of 15 amino acids. V shed 10 bases and J 5 bases; nucleotides not matched to a gene: 17. Germline CDR1 reads SGHVS; CDR2 reads FNYEAQ. Written as DNA, the CDR3 is TGTGCCAACTCGCCGCCTAGCGGAGGGGACCACGAGCAGTACGTC. It is translated as CANSPPSGGDHEQYV.

This chain links TRBV9 with TRBJ1-5; TRBD1 aligns across 9 bases. The CDR3 spans 15 residues. V trimming: 3 bases; J trimming: 8 bases; junction bases outside the gene matches: 9. Germline loops: CDR1 SGDLS, CDR2 YYNGEE. The CDR3 DNA follows: TGTGCCAGCAGCGCGACAGGGGGGACTGGTGAGCCCCAGCATTTT. Protein: CASSATGGTGEPQHF.

The chain uses TRBV5-6 and TRBJ1-5, with D uncertain. CDR3 length: 12 amino acids. Germline-derived CDR1 and CDR2 are SGHDT and YYEEEE. V was cut by 3 bases and J by 4 bases, with 5 bases left in between. The CDR3 spells CASSSPNQPQHF. DNA for the CDR3: TGTGCCAGCAGCTCCCCTAATCAGCCCCAGCATTTT.

The rearrangement links TRBV19 to TRBJ2-2; D may be TRBD2 (6 bases). Germline lookup yields CDR1 LNHDA and CDR2 SQIVND (reference sequence). The CDR3 has 13 residues. Trimming removed 3 bases at V and 10 bases at J, with 12 bases between. Written as DNA, the CDR3 is TGTGCCAGTAGTATCGGTTCGGGGGTGGAGCTGTTTTTT. It specifies CASSIGSGVELFF.

The table lists this clone with a few counts. CDR3 region: CASSQSTGPEAFF. For the CDR3, the DNA is TGTGCCAGCAGCCAGTCCACAGGGCCTGAAGCTTTCTTT. The chain has TRBV3-1 (or the pseudogene TRBV3-2) and TRBJ1-1, with D perhaps TRBD1 (6 bases). CDR3 length: 13 amino acids. In germline, CDR1 is LGHDT, CDR2 YNNKEL (reference sequence). Trimming left V 3 bases short and J 6 bases short, with 11 bases between.

This clone was seen a few times. This rearrangement joins TRBV28 to TRBJ2-2; D is possibly TRBD2 (6 bases). The CDR3 has 13 residues. Germline V lookup: CDR1 MDHEN, CDR2 SYDVKM. The V gene lost 10 bases and the J gene lost 5 bases, with 14 bases spanning the gap. The CDR3 DNA is TGTGCCACCACCCGACTAGGGACCGGGGAGCTGTTTTTT. This sequence encodes CATTRLGTGELFF.

The V call is TRBV3-1 (or the pseudogene TRBV3-2), the J call TRBJ1-5; weak D call: TRBD1 (5 bases). This CDR3 spans 15 amino acids. Germline CDR1 reads LGHDT; CDR2 reads YNNKEL (reference sequence). Trimming cost V 4 bases and J 3 bases, with 13 bases left between them. The CDR3 is CASSPQANINQPQHF. The CDR3 DNA reads TGTGCCAGCAGCCCACAGGCGAACATCAATCAGCCCCAGCATTTT.

The sample holds one count of this clone. V gene TRBV18 combines with J gene TRBJ1-2, with TRBD1 as a possible D gene (5 bases). The V and J ends lost 6 bases and 5 bases respectively, with 10 bases between them. The germline V gene has CDR1 KGHSH and CDR2 LQKENI. This CDR3 has 12 amino acids. The CDR3 bases are TGTGCCAGCTCTCCGGGGGGATATGGCTACACCTTC. This translates into CASSPGGYGYTF.

The rearrangement joins TRBV30 to TRBJ2-3, with TRBD2 identical over 11 bases. The CDR3 extends over 17 amino acids. Germline-derived CDR1 and CDR2 are GTSNPN and SVGIG (reference sequence). The ends lost 0 bases at V and 1 base at J; junction bases unmatched: 6. CDR3 nucleotides: TGTGCCTGGAGTGTAGTAGCGGGAGGGCCGGGCACAGATACGCAGTATTTT. Residues: CAWSVVAGGPGTDTQYF.

V gene TRBV12-3 or TRBV12-4 combines with J gene TRBJ2-7; perhaps TRBD2 as D (5 bases). The CDR3 is 11 residues long. Trimming took off 7 bases at V and 3 bases at J, with 7 bases between the two ends. The DNA of the CDR3 is TGTGCCAGCATCGGGAACTACGAGCAGTACGTC. It encodes CASIGNYEQYV.

J is TRBJ1-5 and V is TRBV7-2, with TRBD1 matching 8 bases. Germline V gene lookup returns CDR1 SGHTA and CDR2 FQGNSA. Trimming at V came to 1 base and at J to 7 bases, leaving 6 bases not matched to a gene. CDR3 length equals 15 residues. CDR3 loop: CASSLGPAGGQPQHF. Here the CDR3 DNA reads TGTGCCAGCAGCTTAGGCCCCGCAGGGGGCCAGCCCCAGCATTTT. Full variable domain (outside the CDR3, taken from reference TRBV7-2 and TRBJ1-5): GAGVSQSPSNKVTEKGKDVELRCDPISGHTALYWYRQSLGQGLEFLIYFQGNSAPDKSGLPSDRFSAERTGGSVSTLTIQRTQQEDSAVYLCASSLGPAGGQPQHFGDGTRLSIL.

This sequence joins TRBV18 and TRBJ1-2, with a weak D call TRBD1 (5 bases). Trimming stripped 0 bases from V and 12 bases from J, with 11 bases between. The CDR3 totals 12 residues. Germline CDR1 is KGHSH and CDR2 is LQKENI. CDR3 nucleotide sequence: TGTGCCAGCTCACCACCGGGGGGGTTCCACACCTTC. This sequence encodes CASSPPGGFHTF. The full variable domain, rest sourced from reference TRBV18 and TRBJ1-2, is NAGVMQNPRHLVRRRGQEARLRCSPMKGHSHVYWYRQLPEEGLKFMVYLQKENIIDESGMPKERFSAEFPKEGPSILRIQQVVRGDSAAYFCASSPPGGFHTFGSGTRLTVV.

This sequence joins TRBV7-2 and TRBJ2-3; weak D call: TRBD2 (5 bases). The ends were cut back, 3 bases at V and 0 bases at J, with 7 bases in the middle. The germline V gene has CDR1 SGHTA and CDR2 FQGNSA. The CDR3 runs to 14 residues. The DNA for the CDR3 is TGTGCCAGCAGCTTGGCGGGCAGCACAGATACGCAGTATTTT. The encoded protein is CASSLAGSTDTQYF.

The chain couples TRBV10-3 to TRBJ2-7; D gene ambiguous. V dropped 10 bases and J dropped 1 base, with 17 bases sitting between them. Per the germline V gene, CDR1 is ENHRY and CDR2 is SYGVKD. The CDR3 has 14 residues. The CDR3 reads CATQTPTPSYEQYF. The DNA for the CDR3 is TGTGCCACCCAGACCCCGACTCCGTCCTACGAGCAGTACTTC.

The chain has TRBV30 and TRBJ2-6; 7 bases map to TRBD2. The CDR3 consists of 14 residues. V lost 5 bases to trimming and J lost 3 bases; unmatched junction nucleotides: 4. The germline V gene has CDR1 GTSNPN and CDR2 SVGIG (reference sequence). The DNA for the CDR3 is TGTGCCTGGGGAAGCGGGAATGGGGCCAACGTCCTGACTTTC. Its protein is CAWGSGNGANVLTF.

The V and J genes are TRBV12-2 and TRBJ1-2; the table's D call of TRBD1 was not tested on the DNA. TRBV12-2 is an annotated pseudogene. The CDR3 spans 17 residues. The CDR3 loop is CASRLGQGLVANYGYTF. CDR3 nucleotides: TGTGCAAGTCGCTTAGGACAGGGGTTAGTGGCTAACTATGGCTACACCTTC.

This clone was counted a single time. The chain is built from TRBV7-2 and TRBJ1-5; tentative D call: TRBD1 (6 bases). The germline CDR1 and CDR2 sequences are SGHTA and FQGNSA. This CDR3 has 15 residues. V shed 3 bases and J shed 0 bases, with 9 bases lying between them. The CDR3 DNA is TGTGCCAGCAGCTTCAGGGGCTTTAGCAATCAGCCCCAGCATTTT. This codes for CASSFRGFSNQPQHF.

This clone was observed once. The CDR3 DNA is TGTGCCAGCAGCGTGGGGCTCAATCAGCCCCAGCATTTT. It specifies CASSVGLNQPQHF. The gene calls are TRBV9 and TRBJ1-5; D might be TRBD1 (5 bases). This CDR3 comprises 13 residues. Germline loops: CDR1 SGDLS, CDR2 YYNGEE. V gave up 2 bases and J gave up 3 bases, with 6 bases separating them.

The chain carries TRBV21-1 and TRBJ2-1; the table's D gene call, TRBD1, was not cross checked with the DNA. TRBV21-1 is classified as a pseudogene. The CDR3 has 16 residues. As DNA, the CDR3 is TGTGCCAGCAGCGCCCAGGGGGCTAAAGGGGACAATGAGCAGTTCTTC. This translates into CASSAQGAKGDNEQFF.

This chain joins TRBV27 and TRBJ1-1, with D possibly being TRBD1 (5 bases). Germline V CDR1 and CDR2: MNHEY, SMNVEV (reference sequence). This CDR3 spans 14 amino acids. Trimming cost V 1 base and J 5 bases, with 11 bases left between them. The CDR3 spells CASSLYGGRTEAFF. DNA of the CDR3: TGTGCCAGCAGTTTATACGGGGGGAGGACTGAAGCTTTCTTT.

The chain joins TRBV7-9 to TRBJ1-5; D remains ambiguous. CDR1 is SEHNR and CDR2 is FQNEAQ in the germline V gene (reference sequence). The V end was cut by 1 base, the J end by 5 bases, with 6 bases between. This CDR3 is 13 amino acids long. The CDR3 DNA reads as TGTGCCAGCAGCTTAGACTCCCATCAGCCCCAGCATTTT. The encoded protein is CASSLDSHQPQHF.

This chain uses TRBV5-1 with TRBJ2-2, with TRBD1 identical over 7 bases. The CDR3 is made up of 16 amino acids. Per the germline V gene, CDR1 is SGHRS and CDR2 is YFSETQ. Trimming cost V 0 bases and J 8 bases; bases outside gene matches: 10. CDR3 DNA: TGCGCCAGCAGCTTGGACAGGGGCCCCCCTGGTGGGGAGCTGTTTTTT. Its translation is CASSLDRGPPGGELFF.

V is TRBV18 and J is TRBJ2-6; TRBD1 agrees at 7 bases. This CDR3 comprises 18 residues. V gave up 3 bases and J gave up 0 bases; unmatched junction bases: 8. Germline V gene lookup returns CDR1 KGHSH and CDR2 LQKENI. In DNA, the CDR3 is TGTGCCAGCTCACCCCGGACAGGACCGCCCTCTGGGGCCAACGTCCTGACTTTC. Its protein product is CASSPRTGPPSGANVLTF.

This chain joins TRBV6-4 and TRBJ1-4; 7 bases are a match to TRBD1. V gave up 6 bases and J gave up 8 bases; unmatched junction bases: 12. The CDR3 is made up of 15 amino acids. CDR1 is MRHNA, CDR2 SNTAGT, per germline. The CDR3 DNA is TGTGCCAGCAGCCGTGGACAGGATGGTTCGGAAAAACTGTTTTTT. Its protein is CASSRGQDGSEKLFF.

The CDR3 loop reads CASSHDRGGNQPQHF. CDR3 DNA: TGTGCCAGCAGCCACGACAGGGGGGGCAATCAGCCCCAGCATTTT. This chain connects TRBV6-5 to TRBJ1-5, with 9 bases matching TRBD1. The CDR3 is 15 residues long. Germline-derived CDR1 and CDR2 are MNHEY and SVGAGI. J lost 2 bases, V lost 6 bases, and 5 bases had no gene match.